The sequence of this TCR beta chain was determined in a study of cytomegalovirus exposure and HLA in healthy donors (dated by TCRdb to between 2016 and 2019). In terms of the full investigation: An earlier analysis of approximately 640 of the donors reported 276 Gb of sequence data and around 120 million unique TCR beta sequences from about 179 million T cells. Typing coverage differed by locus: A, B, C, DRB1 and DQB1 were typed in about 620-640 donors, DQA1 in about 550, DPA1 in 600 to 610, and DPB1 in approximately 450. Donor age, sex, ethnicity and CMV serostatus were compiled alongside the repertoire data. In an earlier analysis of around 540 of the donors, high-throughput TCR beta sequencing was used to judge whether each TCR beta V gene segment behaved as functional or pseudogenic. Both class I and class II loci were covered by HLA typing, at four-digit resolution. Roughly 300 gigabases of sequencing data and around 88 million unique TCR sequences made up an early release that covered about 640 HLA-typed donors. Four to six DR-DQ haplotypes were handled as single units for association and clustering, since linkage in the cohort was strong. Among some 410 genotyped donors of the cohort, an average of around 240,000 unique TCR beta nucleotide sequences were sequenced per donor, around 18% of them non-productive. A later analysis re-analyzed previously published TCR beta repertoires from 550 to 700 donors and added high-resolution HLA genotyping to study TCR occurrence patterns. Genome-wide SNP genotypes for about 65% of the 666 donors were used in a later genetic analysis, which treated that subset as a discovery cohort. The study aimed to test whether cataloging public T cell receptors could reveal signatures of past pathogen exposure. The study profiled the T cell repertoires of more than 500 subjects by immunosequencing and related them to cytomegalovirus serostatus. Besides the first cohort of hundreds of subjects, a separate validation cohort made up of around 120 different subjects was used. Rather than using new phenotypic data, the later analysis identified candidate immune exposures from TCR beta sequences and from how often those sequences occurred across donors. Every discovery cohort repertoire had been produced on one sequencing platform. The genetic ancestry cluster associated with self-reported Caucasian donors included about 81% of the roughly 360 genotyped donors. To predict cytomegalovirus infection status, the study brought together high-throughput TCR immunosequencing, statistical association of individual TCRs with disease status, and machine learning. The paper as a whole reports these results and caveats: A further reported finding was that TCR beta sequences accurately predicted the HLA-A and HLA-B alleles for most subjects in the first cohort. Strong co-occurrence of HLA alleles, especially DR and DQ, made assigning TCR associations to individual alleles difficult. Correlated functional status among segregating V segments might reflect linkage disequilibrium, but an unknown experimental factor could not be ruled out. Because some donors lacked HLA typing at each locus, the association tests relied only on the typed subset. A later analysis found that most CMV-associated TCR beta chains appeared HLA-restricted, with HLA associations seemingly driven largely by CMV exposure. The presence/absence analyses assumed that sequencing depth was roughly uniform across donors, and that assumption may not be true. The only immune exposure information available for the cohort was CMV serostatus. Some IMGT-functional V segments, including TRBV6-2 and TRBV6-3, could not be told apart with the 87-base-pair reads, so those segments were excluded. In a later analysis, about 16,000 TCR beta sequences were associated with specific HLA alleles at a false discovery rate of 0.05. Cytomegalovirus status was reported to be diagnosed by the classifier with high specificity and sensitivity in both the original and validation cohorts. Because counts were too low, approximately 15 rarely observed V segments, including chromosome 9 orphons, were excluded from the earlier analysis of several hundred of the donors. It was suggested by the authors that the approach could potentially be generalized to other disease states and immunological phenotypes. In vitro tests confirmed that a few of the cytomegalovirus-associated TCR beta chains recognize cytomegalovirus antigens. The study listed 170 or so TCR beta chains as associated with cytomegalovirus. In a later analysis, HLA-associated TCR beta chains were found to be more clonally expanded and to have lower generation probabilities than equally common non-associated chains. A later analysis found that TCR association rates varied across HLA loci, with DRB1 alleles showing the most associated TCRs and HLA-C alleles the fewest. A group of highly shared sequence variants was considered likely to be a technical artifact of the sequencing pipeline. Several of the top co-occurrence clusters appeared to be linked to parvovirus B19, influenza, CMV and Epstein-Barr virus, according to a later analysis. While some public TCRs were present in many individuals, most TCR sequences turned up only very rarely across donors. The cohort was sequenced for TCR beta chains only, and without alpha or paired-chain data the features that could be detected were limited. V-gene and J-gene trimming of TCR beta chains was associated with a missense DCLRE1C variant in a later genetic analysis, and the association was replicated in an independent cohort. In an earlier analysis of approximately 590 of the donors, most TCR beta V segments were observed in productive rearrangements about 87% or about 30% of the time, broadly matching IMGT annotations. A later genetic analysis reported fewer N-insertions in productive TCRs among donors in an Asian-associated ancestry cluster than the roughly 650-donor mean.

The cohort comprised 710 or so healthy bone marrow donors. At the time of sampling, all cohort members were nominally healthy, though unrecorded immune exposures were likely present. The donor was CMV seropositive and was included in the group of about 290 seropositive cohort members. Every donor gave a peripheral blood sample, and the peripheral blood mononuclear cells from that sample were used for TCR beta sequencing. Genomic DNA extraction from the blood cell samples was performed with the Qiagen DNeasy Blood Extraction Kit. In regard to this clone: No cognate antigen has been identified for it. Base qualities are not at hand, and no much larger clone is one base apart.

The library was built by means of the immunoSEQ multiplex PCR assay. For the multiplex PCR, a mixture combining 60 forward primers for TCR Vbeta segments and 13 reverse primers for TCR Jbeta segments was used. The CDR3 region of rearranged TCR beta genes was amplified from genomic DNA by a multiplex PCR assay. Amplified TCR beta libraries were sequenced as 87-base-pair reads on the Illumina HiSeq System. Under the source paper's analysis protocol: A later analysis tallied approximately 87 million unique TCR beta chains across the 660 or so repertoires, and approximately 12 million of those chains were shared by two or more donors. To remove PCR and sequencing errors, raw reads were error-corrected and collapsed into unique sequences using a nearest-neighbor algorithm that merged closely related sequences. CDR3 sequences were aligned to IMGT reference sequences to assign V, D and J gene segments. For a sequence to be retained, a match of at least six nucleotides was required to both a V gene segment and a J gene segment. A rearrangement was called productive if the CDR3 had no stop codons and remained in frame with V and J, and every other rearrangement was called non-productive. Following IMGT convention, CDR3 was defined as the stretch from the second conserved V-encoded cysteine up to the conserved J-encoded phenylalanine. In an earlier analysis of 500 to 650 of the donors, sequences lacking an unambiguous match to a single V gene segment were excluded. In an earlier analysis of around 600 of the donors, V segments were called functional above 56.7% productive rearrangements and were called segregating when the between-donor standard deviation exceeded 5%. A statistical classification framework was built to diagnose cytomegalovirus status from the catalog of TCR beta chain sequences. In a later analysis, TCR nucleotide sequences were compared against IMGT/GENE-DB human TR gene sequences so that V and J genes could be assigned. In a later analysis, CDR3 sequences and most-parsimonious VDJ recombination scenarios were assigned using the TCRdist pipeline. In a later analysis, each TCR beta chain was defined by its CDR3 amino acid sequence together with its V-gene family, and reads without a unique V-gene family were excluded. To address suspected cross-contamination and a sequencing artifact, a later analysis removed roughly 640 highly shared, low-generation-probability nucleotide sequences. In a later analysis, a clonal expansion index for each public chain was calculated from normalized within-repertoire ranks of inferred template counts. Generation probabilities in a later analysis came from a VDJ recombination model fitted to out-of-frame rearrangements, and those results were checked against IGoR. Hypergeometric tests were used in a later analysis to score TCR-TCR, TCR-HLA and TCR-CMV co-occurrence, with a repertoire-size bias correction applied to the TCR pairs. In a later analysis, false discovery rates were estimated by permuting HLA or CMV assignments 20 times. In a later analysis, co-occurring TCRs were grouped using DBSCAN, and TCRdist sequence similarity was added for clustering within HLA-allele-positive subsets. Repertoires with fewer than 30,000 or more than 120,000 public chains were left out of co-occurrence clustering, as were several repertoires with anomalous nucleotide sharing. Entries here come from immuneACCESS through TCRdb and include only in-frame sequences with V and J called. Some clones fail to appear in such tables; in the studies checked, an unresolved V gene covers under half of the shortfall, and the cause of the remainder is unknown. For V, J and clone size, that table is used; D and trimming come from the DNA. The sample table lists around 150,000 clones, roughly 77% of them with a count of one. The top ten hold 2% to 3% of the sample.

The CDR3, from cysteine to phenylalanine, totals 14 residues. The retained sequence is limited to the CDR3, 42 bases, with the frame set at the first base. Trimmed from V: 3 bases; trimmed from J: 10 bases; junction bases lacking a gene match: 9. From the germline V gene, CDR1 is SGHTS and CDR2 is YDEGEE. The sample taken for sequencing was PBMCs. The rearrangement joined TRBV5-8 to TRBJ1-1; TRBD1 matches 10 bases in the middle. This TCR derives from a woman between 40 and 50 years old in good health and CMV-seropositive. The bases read TGTGCCAGCAGCTCAGGACAGGGGGGACTTGGAGCTTTCTTT. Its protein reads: CASSSGQGGLGAFF.